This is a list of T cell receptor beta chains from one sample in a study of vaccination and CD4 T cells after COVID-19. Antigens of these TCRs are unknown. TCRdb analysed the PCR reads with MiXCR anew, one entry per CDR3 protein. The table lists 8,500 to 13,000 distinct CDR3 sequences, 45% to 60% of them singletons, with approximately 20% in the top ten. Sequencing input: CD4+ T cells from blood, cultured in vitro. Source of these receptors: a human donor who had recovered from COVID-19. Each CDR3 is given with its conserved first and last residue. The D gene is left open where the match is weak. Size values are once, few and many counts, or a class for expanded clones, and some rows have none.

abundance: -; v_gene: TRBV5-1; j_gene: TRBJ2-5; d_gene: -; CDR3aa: CASSLVGGETQYF; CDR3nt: TGCGCCAGCAGCTTGGTGGGAGGAGAGACCCAGTACTTC
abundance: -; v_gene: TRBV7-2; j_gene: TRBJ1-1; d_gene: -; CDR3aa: CASRPTGVRGRTRLLF; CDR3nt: TGTGCCAGCAGACCGACCGGGGTGAGGGGCCGGACCAGACTCCTCTTT
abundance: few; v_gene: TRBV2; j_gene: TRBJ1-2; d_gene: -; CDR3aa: CASTPANYGYTF; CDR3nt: TGTGCCAGCACCCCAGCAAACTATGGCTACACCTTC
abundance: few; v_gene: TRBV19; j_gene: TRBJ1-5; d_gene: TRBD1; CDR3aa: CASRDRDSHSNQPQHF; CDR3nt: TGTGCCAGTAGAGACCGGGACAGCCATAGCAATCAGCCCCAGCATTTT
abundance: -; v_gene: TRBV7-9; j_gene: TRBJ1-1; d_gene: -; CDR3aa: CASSLAPVMNTEAFF; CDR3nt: TGTGCCAGCAGCTTAGCGCCGGTAATGAACACTGAAGCTTTCTTT
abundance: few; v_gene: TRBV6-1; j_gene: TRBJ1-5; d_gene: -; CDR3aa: CASSENRLNQPQHF; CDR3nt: TGTGCCAGCAGTGAAAACCGTTTAAATCAGCCCCAGCATTTT
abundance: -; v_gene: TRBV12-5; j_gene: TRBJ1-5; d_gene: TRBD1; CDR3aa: CASGLVRGQLSIQPQHF; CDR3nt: TGTGCTAGTGGTTTGGTAAGGGGGCAGCTATCTATTCAGCCCCAGCATTTT
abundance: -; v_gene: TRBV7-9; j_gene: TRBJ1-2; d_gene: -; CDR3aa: CASSLATLSYGYTF; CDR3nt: TGTGCCAGCAGCTTAGCGACACTTTCCTATGGCTACACCTTC
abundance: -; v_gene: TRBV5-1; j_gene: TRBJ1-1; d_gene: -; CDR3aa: CASSPSSRGANTEAFF; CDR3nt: TGCGCCAGCAGCCCCTCATCACGGGGAGCGAACACTGAAGCTTTCTTT
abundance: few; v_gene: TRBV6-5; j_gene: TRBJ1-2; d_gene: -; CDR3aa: CASSSLQGLGYGYTF; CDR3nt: TGTGCCAGCAGTTCCTTGCAGGGGCTGGGCTATGGCTACACCTTC
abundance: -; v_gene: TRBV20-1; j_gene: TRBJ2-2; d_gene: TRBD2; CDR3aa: CSARNELAMNTGELFF; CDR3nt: TGCAGTGCTAGAAATGAACTAGCGATGAACACCGGGGAGCTGTTTTTT
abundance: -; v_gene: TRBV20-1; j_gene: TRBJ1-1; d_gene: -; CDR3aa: CSALRDPSVGNTEAFF; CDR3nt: TGCAGTGCTCTCCGGGACCCCTCGGTGGGAAACACTGAAGCTTTCTTT
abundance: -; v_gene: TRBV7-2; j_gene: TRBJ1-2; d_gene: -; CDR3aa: CASSLGAGDGYTF; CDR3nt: TGTGCCAGCAGCTTAGGGGCGGGGGATGGCTACACCTTC
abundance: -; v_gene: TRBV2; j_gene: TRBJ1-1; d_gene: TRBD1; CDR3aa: CASRQPMRQGAAFF; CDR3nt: TGTGCCAGCAGACAACCTATGCGACAGGGGGCAGCTTTCTTT
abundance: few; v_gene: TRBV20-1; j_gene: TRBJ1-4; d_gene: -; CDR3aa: CSAPSAEQANEKLFF; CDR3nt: TGCAGTGCTCCCTCTGCGGAACAGGCTAATGAAAAACTGTTTTTT
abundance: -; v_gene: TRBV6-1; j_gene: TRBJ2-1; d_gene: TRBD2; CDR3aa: CASRWGLAGYNEQFF; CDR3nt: TGTGCCAGCAGGTGGGGACTAGCGGGATACAATGAGCAGTTCTTC
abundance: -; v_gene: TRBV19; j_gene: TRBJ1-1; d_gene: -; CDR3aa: CASTVTALNTEAFF; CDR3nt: TGTGCCAGTACCGTGACAGCTTTGAACACTGAAGCTTTCTTT
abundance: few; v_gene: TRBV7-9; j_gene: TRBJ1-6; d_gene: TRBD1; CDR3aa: CASRDTGGYSPLHF; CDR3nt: TGTGCCAGCAGGGATACAGGGGGTTATTCACCCCTCCACTTT
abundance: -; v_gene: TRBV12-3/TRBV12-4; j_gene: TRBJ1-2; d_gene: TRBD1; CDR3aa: CASSSRGGNYGYTF; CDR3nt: TGTGCCAGCAGTTCCAGGGGGGGGAACTATGGCTACACCTTC
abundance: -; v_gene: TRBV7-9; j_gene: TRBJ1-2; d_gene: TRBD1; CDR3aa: CASSGGAYRRRGHAGYTF; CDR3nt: TGTGCCAGCAGCGGAGGGGCATACCGCCGCAGGGGGCATGCTGGCTACACCTTC
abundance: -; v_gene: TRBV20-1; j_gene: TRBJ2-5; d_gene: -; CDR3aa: CSAPSLAGTGETQYF; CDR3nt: TGCAGTGCTCCTTCACTAGCGGGGACAGGGGAGACCCAGTACTTC
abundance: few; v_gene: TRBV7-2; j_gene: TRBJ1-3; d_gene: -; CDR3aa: CASSRVSGNTIYF; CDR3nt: TGTGCCAGCAGCCGGGTTTCAGGAAACACCATATATTTT
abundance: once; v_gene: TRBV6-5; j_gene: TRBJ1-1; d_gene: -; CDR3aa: CASSYRQRPRGEAFF; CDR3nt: TGTGCCAGCAGTTACCGCCAAAGGCCTAGAGGAGAAGCTTTCTTT
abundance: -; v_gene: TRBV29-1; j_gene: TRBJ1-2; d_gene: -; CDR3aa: CSVEGGDGYTF; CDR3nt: TGCAGCGTTGAAGGAGGAGATGGCTACACCTTC
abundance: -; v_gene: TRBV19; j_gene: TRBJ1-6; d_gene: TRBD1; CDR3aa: CASSIDQGAKNSPLHF; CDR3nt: TGTGCCAGTAGTATAGACCAGGGGGCTAAGAATTCACCCCTCCACTTT
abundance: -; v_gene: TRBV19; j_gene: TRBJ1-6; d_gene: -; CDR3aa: CASNKRIDNSPLHF; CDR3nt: TGTGCCAGTAATAAAAGGATTGATAATTCACCCCTCCACTTT
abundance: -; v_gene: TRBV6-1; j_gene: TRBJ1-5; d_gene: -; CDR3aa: CASSEEGPLWGGQPQHF; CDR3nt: TGTGCCAGCAGTGAAGAGGGACCACTTTGGGGCGGTCAGCCCCAGCATTTT
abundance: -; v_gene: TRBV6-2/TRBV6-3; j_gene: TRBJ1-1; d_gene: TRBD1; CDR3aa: CASSYGRLRTGPHLIEAFF; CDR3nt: TGTGCCAGCAGTTACGGTCGCTTACGGACAGGTCCTCATCTCATTGAAGCTTTCTTT
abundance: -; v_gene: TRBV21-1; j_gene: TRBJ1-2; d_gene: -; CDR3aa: CASSKPAGGYGYTF; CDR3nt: TGTGCCAGCAGCAAGCCGGCAGGGGGCTATGGCTACACCTTC
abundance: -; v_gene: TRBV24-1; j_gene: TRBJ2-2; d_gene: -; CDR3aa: CATSDSLGATGELFF; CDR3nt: TGTGCCACCAGTGATTCCCTAGGGGCCACCGGGGAGCTGTTTTTT
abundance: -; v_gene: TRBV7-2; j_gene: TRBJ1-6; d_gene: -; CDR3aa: CASSLGGIGSYNSPLHF; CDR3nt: TGTGCCAGCAGCTTAGGAGGGATAGGGTCCTATAATTCACCCCTCCACTTT
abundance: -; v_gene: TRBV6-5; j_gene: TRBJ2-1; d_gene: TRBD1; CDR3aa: CASSYSGTGYNEQFF; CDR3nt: TGTGCCAGCAGTTATTCCGGGACAGGGTACAATGAGCAGTTCTTC
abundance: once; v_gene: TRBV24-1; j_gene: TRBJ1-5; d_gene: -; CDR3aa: CATSGGNNQPQHF; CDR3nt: TGTGCCACCAGTGGGGGGAACAATCAGCCCCAGCATTTT
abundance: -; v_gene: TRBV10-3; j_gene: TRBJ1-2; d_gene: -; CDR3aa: CAISDTGNYGYTF; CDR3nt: TGTGCCATCAGTGACACAGGGAACTATGGCTACACCTTC
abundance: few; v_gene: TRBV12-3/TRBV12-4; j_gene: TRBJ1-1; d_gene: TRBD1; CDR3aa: CASSFRGLGTEAFF; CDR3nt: TGTGCCAGCAGTTTCAGGGGGCTTGGCACTGAAGCTTTCTTT
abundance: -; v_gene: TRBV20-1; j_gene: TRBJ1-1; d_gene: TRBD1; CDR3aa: CSARDNRGAIMNTEAFF; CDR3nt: TGCAGTGCTAGAGATAACAGGGGGGCCATCATGAACACTGAAGCTTTCTTT
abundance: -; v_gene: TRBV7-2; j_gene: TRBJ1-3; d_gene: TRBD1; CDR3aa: CASSLVVGQVLSGNTIYF; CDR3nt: TGTGCCAGCAGCTTAGTAGTAGGACAGGTCCTAAGTGGAAACACCATATATTTT
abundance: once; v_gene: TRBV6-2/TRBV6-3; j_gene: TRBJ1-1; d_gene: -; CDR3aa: CASIRTFTEAFF; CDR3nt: TGTGCCAGCATTCGGACCTTCACTGAAGCTTTCTTT
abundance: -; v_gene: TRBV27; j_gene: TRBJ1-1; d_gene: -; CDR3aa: CASSSLDVNTEAFF; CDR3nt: TGTGCCAGCAGTTCCTTAGATGTCAACACTGAAGCTTTCTTT
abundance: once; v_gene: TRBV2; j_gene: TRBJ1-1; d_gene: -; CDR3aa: CASQNGNTEAFF; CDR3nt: TGTGCCAGCCAAAATGGGAACACTGAAGCTTTCTTT
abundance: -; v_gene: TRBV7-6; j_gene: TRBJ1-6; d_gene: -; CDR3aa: CASSLVIRPEGNSPLHF; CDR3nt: TGTGCCAGCAGCTTAGTTATTAGGCCGGAAGGGAATTCACCCCTCCACTTT
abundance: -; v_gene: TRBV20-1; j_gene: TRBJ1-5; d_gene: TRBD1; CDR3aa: CSARPLTGSEPQHF; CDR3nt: TGCAGTGCTAGACCGCTGACAGGGAGTGAGCCCCAGCATTTT
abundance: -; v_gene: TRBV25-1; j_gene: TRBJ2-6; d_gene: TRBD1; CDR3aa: CASSGGQALSGANVLTF; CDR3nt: TGTGCCAGCAGTGGGGGACAGGCTCTCTCTGGGGCCAACGTCCTGACTTTC
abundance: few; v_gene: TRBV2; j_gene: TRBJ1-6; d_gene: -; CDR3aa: CASSPGRLYRALHF; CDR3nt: TGTGCCAGCAGCCCGGGACGGCTGTACCGGGCCCTCCACTTT
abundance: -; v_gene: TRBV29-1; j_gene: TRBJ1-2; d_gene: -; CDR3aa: CSVVYQGGRANYGYTF; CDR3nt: TGCAGCGTTGTGTATCAGGGCGGGAGAGCTAACTATGGCTACACCTTC
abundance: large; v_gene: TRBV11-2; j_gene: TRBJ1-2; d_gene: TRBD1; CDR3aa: CASTPTGGYYGYTF; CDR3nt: TGTGCCAGCACCCCAACAGGGGGCTACTATGGCTACACCTTC
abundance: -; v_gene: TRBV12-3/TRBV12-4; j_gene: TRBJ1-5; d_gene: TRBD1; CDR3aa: CASRPTGSSGLQHF; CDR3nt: TGTGCCAGCAGACCGACAGGGTCAAGTGGCCTCCAGCATTTT
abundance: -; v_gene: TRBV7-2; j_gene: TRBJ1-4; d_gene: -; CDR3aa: CASSLPGGLNEKLFF; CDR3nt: TGTGCCAGCAGCTTACCGGGCGGATTAAATGAAAAACTGTTTTTT